Below are 29 T cell receptor beta chains sequenced from a single sample in a study of graft-versus-host responses after intestinal transplantation. No antigens are known for them. Assay used: immunoSEQ multiplex PCR; TCRdb lists only in-frame clones, some missing. The sample shows over 100,000 clones, around 96% of them seen only once. The sample consisted of unstimulated CD8+ T cells sorted from spleen or lymph node cells, taken before intestinal transplant. These TCRs come from a human donor who received an intestinal transplant.

The chain couples TRBV27 to TRBJ2-7; a possible D gene is TRBD2 (6 bases). Germline V gives CDR1 MNHEY, CDR2 SMNVEV (reference sequence). V was pared by 6 bases and J by 2 bases, with 14 bases between. This CDR3 has 14 residues. The CDR3 sequence is CASSSSGLPYEQYF. CDR3 DNA: TGTGCCAGCAGCTCATCGGGACTCCCCTACGAGCAGTACTTC.

The genes are TRBV5-1 and TRBJ1-1, with D maybe TRBD1 (5 bases). Germline CDR1 SGHRS, CDR2 YFSETQ. Trimming shortened V by 0 bases and J by 4 bases, and 13 bases separated the two germline ends. The CDR3 covers 15 residues. The CDR3, as DNA: TGCGCCAGCAGCTTGGCGCAGGGTTCTGGCACTGAAGCTTTCTTT. Its protein product is CASSLAQGSGTEAFF. Full variable domain (missing parts from reference TRBV5-1 and TRBJ1-1): KAGVTQTPRYLIKTRGQQVTLSCSPISGHRSVSWYQQTPGQGLQFLFEYFSETQRNKGNFPGRFSGRQFSNSRSEMNVSTLELGDSALYLCASSLAQGSGTEAFFGQGTRLTVV.

The chain couples TRBV5-5 to TRBJ1-5; D might be TRBD1 (5 bases). V was cut by 2 bases and J by 2 bases, with 11 bases left in between. CDR1 is SGHKS and CDR2 is YYEKEE in the germline V gene (reference sequence). CDR3 size: 15 residues. This CDR3 reads CASSFDRWGNQPQHF. In DNA form, the CDR3 reads TGTGCCAGCAGCTTCGACAGATGGGGCAATCAGCCCCAGCATTTT.

The chain uses TRBV9 and TRBJ1-2; tentative D call: TRBD1 (5 bases). In germline, CDR1 is SGDLS, CDR2 YYNGEE. The V end lost 1 base, the J end lost 0 bases, and 7 bases lay between the germline ends. This CDR3 region has 14 residues. The CDR3 DNA sequence: TGTGCCAGCAGCGTAACAGGCTCTAACTATGGCTACACCTTC. Translation gives CASSVTGSNYGYTF. Looking up the rest from reference TRBV9 and TRBJ1-2 gives the full variable domain: DSGVTQTPKHLITATGQRVTLRCSPRSGDLSVYWYQQSLDQGLQFLIQYYNGEERAKGNILERFSAQQFPDLHSELNLSSLELGDSALYFCASSVTGSNYGYTFGSGTRLTVV.

Only a few counts were recorded for this clone. The chain combines TRBV4-1 with TRBJ2-7; D remains ambiguous. The CDR3 loop spans 13 amino acids. Germline V gene data show CDR1 as MGHRA and CDR2 as YSYEKL. Trimming pared 1 base from V and 3 bases from J, leaving 7 bases between. This chain's CDR3 is CASSQGLVYEQYF. The CDR3 DNA is TGCGCCAGCAGCCAAGGACTTGTCTACGAGCAGTACTTC.

V is TRBV9 and J is TRBJ2-7, with 13 nucleotides matching TRBD2. The J segment lost 4 bases and the V segment lost 4 bases, leaving 5 bases of the junction unmatched. The CDR3 spans 15 residues. Germline CDR1 SGDLS, CDR2 YYNGEE. CDR3 nucleotide sequence: TGTGCCAGCAGCCTCGGACTAGCGGGAGAGTACGAGCAGTACTTC. Translation gives CASSLGLAGEYEQYF.

This clone was seen once. The genes are TRBV19 and TRBJ1-1, with 10 bases identical to TRBD1. CDR1 LNHDA and CDR2 SQIVND come from the germline V gene (reference sequence). The junction had 6 bases not matched to a gene; V was cut back by 3 bases and J by 5 bases. The CDR3 is 15 residues long. As DNA, the CDR3 is TGTGCCAGTAGTATGGGGGACAGGGGTATGACTGAAGCTTTCTTT. Protein: CASSMGDRGMTEAFF.

This sequence joins TRBV7-2 and TRBJ2-1, with D perhaps matching TRBD1 (6 bases). CDR1 is SGHTA and CDR2 is FQGNSA in the germline V gene. The CDR3 extends over 14 amino acids. With 6 bases removed from V and 6 bases from J, the gap between germline ends came to 15 bases. The CDR3, as DNA: TGTGCCAGCAGTGACAGGCAGAGCTTCAATGAGCAGTTCTTC. Its protein is CASSDRQSFNEQFF.

The chain combines TRBV5-5 with TRBJ2-7; 7 bases map to TRBD1. Germline CDR1 SGHKS, CDR2 YYEKEE (reference sequence). The CDR3 consists of 15 residues. V gave up 3 bases and J gave up 3 bases; unmatched junction bases: 9. Here the CDR3 DNA reads TGTGCCAGCAGCTGGCCGGGACAGAACTACTACGAGCAGTACTTC. Its translation: CASSWPGQNYYEQYF.

The chain carries TRBV2 and TRBJ2-1; the match to TRBD2 covers 9 bases. Trimming took 10 bases from V and 3 from J; bases not matched to a gene: 7. The CDR3 spans 14 residues. Per the germline V gene, CDR1 is SNHLY and CDR2 is FYNNEI. CDR3 amino acids: CATQRLADYNEQFF. Written as DNA, the CDR3 is TGTGCCACCCAACGACTAGCGGACTACAATGAGCAGTTCTTC.

The genes are TRBV28 and TRBJ2-2; 9 positions agree with TRBD2. CDR1 and CDR2 from the germline V gene are MDHEN and SYDVKM. Trimming removed 4 bases from V and 7 bases from J; junction bases left unmatched: 34. The CDR3 sequence is 24 residues long. The CDR3 spells CASSCRKPRWQGGRTSEGIGELFF. CDR3 nucleotide sequence: TGTGCCAGCAGTTGCCGAAAGCCCCGATGGCAGGGAGGTAGGACTAGCGAGGGGATCGGGGAGCTGTTTTTT.

The chain links TRBV28 to TRBJ1-2; TRBD1 is a possible D gene (5 bases). V gave up 6 bases and J gave up 5 bases, with 10 bases separating them. CDR1 MDHEN and CDR2 SYDVKM come from the germline V gene. CDR3 length equals 12 residues. CDR3 loop: CASRTDYYGYTF. The CDR3 DNA sequence: TGTGCCAGCAGGACAGATTATTATGGCTACACCTTC.

The V call is TRBV11-1, the J call TRBJ1-2, with TRBD1 as a possible D gene (5 bases). This CDR3 is built from 15 residues. The ends were cut back, 1 base at V and 4 bases at J, with 13 bases in the middle. The germline V gene encodes CDR1 SGHAT and CDR2 FQDESV (reference sequence). The CDR3 protein is CASSLGLTDPYGYTF. The CDR3 DNA sequence: TGTGCCAGCAGCTTAGGGCTGACAGACCCCTATGGCTACACCTTC.

V and J are TRBV15 and TRBJ2-5, with 7 bases lining up with TRBD1. Germline V gene lookup returns CDR1 LNHNV and CDR2 YYDKDF (reference sequence). The CDR3 totals 18 residues. Unmatched junction bases numbered 16, after V lost 1 base and J lost 5 bases. Here the CDR3 reads CATSRGTWGQPNWETQYF. In DNA form, the CDR3 reads TGTGCCACCAGCAGAGGGACTTGGGGACAGCCCAACTGGGAGACCCAGTACTTC.

In DNA, the CDR3 is TGTGCCAGCAGCTTAGCGCAGGCGGGATGGCCCTACGAGCAGTACTTC. It yields the protein CASSLAQAGWPYEQYF. J is TRBJ2-7 and V is TRBV7-2; tentatively, D is TRBD2 (6 bases). This CDR3 contains 16 residues. V lost 0 bases, J lost 2 bases, and 14 bases lay in between. Germline V lookup: CDR1 SGHTA, CDR2 FQGNSA.

This clone turned up a few times. The CDR3 bases are TGTGCCAGCAGCGTTAATTACGAGCAGTACTTC. The encoded protein is CASSVNYEQYF. This rearrangement joins TRBV7-8 to TRBJ2-7; D not certain. The ends were cut back, 5 bases at V and 4 bases at J, with 6 bases in the middle. Germline lookup yields CDR1 SGHVS and CDR2 FQNEAQ. The CDR3 totals 11 residues.

This rearrangement joins TRBV5-1 to TRBJ2-7; D may correspond to TRBD1 or TRBD2 (6 bases each). The CDR3 loop spans 12 amino acids. Germline V gives CDR1 SGHRS, CDR2 YFSETQ. Trimming shortened V by 5 bases and J by 6 bases, and 12 bases separated the two germline ends. This CDR3 is CASRVGGSEQYF. The CDR3 DNA sequence: TGCGCCAGCAGGGTCGGGGGCTCCGAGCAGTACTTC. Supplemented by reference TRBV5-1 and TRBJ2-7, the full variable domain reads KAGVTQTPRYLIKTRGQQVTLSCSPISGHRSVSWYQQTPGQGLQFLFEYFSETQRNKGNFPGRFSGRQFSNSRSEMNVSTLELGDSALYLCASRVGGSEQYFGPGTRLTVT.

The chain links TRBV5-4 to TRBJ2-3; 7 bases line up with TRBD1. V lost 4 bases, J lost 1 base, and 6 bases stayed unmatched. This CDR3 has 15 residues. CDR1 is SGHNT and CDR2 is YYREEE in the germline V gene (reference sequence). This CDR3 reads CASSLTGIGTDTQYF. DNA for the CDR3: TGTGCCAGCAGCCTGACAGGGATCGGCACAGATACGCAGTATTTT.

The rearrangement links TRBV4-1 to TRBJ2-7; D may be TRBD1 (6 bases). V was pared by 0 bases and J by 4 bases, with 10 bases between. The CDR3 extends over 14 amino acids. CDR1 is MGHRA, CDR2 YSYEKL, per germline. The CDR3 loop is CASSQDSGTYEQYF. The DNA for the CDR3 is TGCGCCAGCAGCCAAGATAGTGGGACATACGAGCAGTACTTC.

As DNA, the CDR3 is TGTGCCTGGAGGGGGACAGCCCAAGAGACCCAGTACTTC. Its protein is CAWRGTAQETQYF. The chain recombines TRBV30 with TRBJ2-5; 7 positions agree with TRBD1. This CDR3 is built from 13 residues. Looked up from germline, CDR1 is GTSNPN and CDR2 is SVGIG (reference sequence). V was pared by 3 bases and J by 1 base, with 2 bases of the junction left unmatched.

The chain couples TRBV4-1 to TRBJ1-3; D is undetermined. There are 11 residues in the CDR3. Trimming stripped 3 bases from V and 4 bases from J, with 1 base between. From germline, CDR1 is MGHRA and CDR2 YSYEKL. This CDR3 reads CASSHGNTIYF. In DNA, the CDR3 is TGCGCCAGCAGCCACGGAAACACCATATATTTT.

V usage is TRBV27 and J usage is TRBJ2-1; maybe TRBD2 (6 bases). V was trimmed by 3 bases and J by 9 bases, leaving 21 bases between them. The germline gives CDR1 MNHEY, CDR2 SMNVEV (reference sequence). The CDR3 is 16 residues long. CDR3 amino acids: CASSLWAGNRWGEQFF. In DNA, the CDR3 is TGTGCCAGCAGTTTGTGGGCGGGAAACCGCTGGGGTGAGCAGTTCTTC.

The V call is TRBV28, the J call TRBJ1-1; no definite D call. CDR1 and CDR2 (germline): MDHEN, SYDVKM. The CDR3 contains 12 residues. The ends were cut back, 6 bases at V and 4 bases at J, with 9 bases in the middle. The CDR3 region is CASSSTSTEAFF. The CDR3 nucleotides are TGTGCCAGCAGCTCCACTAGCACTGAAGCTTTCTTT.

The chain employs TRBV7-9 and TRBJ2-4; D gene unclear. The CDR3 loop spans 17 amino acids. The germline V gene encodes CDR1 SEHNR and CDR2 FQNEAQ (reference sequence). Trimming cost V 1 base and J 2 bases, with 15 bases left between them. The DNA for the CDR3 is TGTGCCAGCAGCTTAGGCGTAGGCCGTAGGACCAAAAACATTCAGTACTTC. Translated, it gives CASSLGVGRRTKNIQYF.

This clone was seen a single time. Written as DNA, the CDR3 is TGTGCCAGCATGACGGGACTAGCGGGAGGACGGGCCTACAATGAGCAGTTCTTC. Translated, it gives CASMTGLAGGRAYNEQFF. This chain connects TRBV11-2 to TRBJ2-1, with 15 bases that match TRBD2. The J segment lost 2 bases and the V segment lost 7 bases, leaving 9 bases of the junction unmatched. CDR1 is SGHAT and CDR2 is FQNNGV in the germline V gene. The CDR3 totals 18 residues. The variable domain in full, completed from reference TRBV11-2 and TRBJ2-1, reads EAGVAQSPRYKIIEKRQSVAFWCNPISGHATLYWYQQILGQGPKLLIQFQNNGVVDDSQLPKDRFSAERLKGVDSTLKIQPAKLEDSAVYLCASMTGLAGGRAYNEQFFGPGTRLTVL.

V is TRBV4-2 and J is TRBJ2-1; 7 positions agree with TRBD2. Germline V gene data show CDR1 as LGHNA and CDR2 as YNFKEQ. V was pared by 0 bases and J by 3 bases, with 2 bases of the junction left unmatched. This CDR3 contains 15 residues. This chain's CDR3 is CASSQERTSYNEQFF. As DNA, the CDR3 is TGTGCCAGCAGCCAAGAGCGGACTAGCTACAATGAGCAGTTCTTC.

The chain carries TRBV28 and TRBJ2-5; D is possibly TRBD1 (6 bases). Germline V lookup: CDR1 MDHEN, CDR2 SYDVKM. The CDR3 has 18 amino acids. The V end was cut by 0 bases, the J end by 1 base, with 18 bases between. The CDR3 reads CASSLWRTLSGAQETQYF. In DNA, the CDR3 is TGTGCCAGCAGTTTATGGCGTACCTTGTCAGGGGCCCAAGAGACCCAGTACTTC.

CDR3 nucleotide sequence: TGCAGCGCACTCGACAGGGGGTACGAGCAGTACTTC. It translates to CSALDRGYEQYF. The rearrangement links TRBV29-1 to TRBJ2-7; 9 bases line up with TRBD1. The germline gives CDR1 SQVTM, CDR2 ANQGSEA. Trimming took 7 bases from V and 4 from J; bases not matched to a gene: 5. The CDR3 consists of 12 residues.

V is TRBV4-1 and J is TRBJ1-2; TRBD1 matches 7 bases. CDR3 length: 14 amino acids. J gave up 8 bases and V 2 bases, and 8 bases lay outside the gene matches. Germline values: CDR1 MGHRA, CDR2 YSYEKL. The CDR3 spells CASSQLSGQAGYTF. For the CDR3, the DNA is TGCGCCAGCAGCCAATTGTCCGGACAGGCGGGCTACACCTTC.